The entry below describes one T cell receptor (beta chain). No antigen is known for it. This sample is drawn from a study of post-analysis software for immune sequencing data. Unique molecular identifiers had been added to the TCR beta cDNA libraries. MiXCR, applied by TCRdb to the PCR reads, yields one record per CDR3 protein. The repertoire includes 250,000 to 300,000 distinct CDR3 sequences, approximately 34% of them detected once, and under 5% sits in the top ten. General observations from the study: Roughly 5 TRBV segments occurring more often in patients than controls included TRBV5-6, TRBV5-1 and TRBV20-1. Multiple sclerosis was associated with a significant reduction in normalized Chao1 diversity relative to controls. F measure showed strong co-clustering of same-batch samples.

Germline V gene lookup returns CDR1 SGHTA and CDR2 FQGNSA. The CDR3 length is 13 residues. Trimming shortened V by 4 bases and J by 4 bases, and 8 bases separated the two germline ends. The rearrangement joins TRBV7-2 to TRBJ1-5; unclear D gene. Sequencing was carried out using blood. The sequence was obtained from a girl aged 10 to 17 with multiple sclerosis. For the CDR3, the DNA is TGTGCCAGCAGCTCCAAGACGAATCAGCCCCAGCATTTT. Amino acid sequence: CASSSKTNQPQHF.